What follows are 17 T cell receptor beta chains derived from one specimen sequenced in a study of vaccination effects on CD4 cells after COVID-19. ViraFEST used viral peptide pools to expand antigen-specific CD4+ T cells before sequencing. Between days 9 and 11 of culture, CD4+ T cells were separated out. Nucleocapsid antibodies were negative in the vaccine recipients, who had never had SARS-CoV-2 infection. Libraries were prepared by immunoSEQ multiplex PCR; TCRdb keeps only in-frame clonotypes and omits some of them. The repertoire holds just under 45,000 clones, with around 78% as singletons. These receptors have no known antigen. The specimen was CD4+ T cells from PBMCs cultured with SARS-CoV-2 spike peptides, collected before COVID-19 vaccination. The receptors derive from a human donor who received a COVID-19 vaccine.

This chain links TRBV9 with TRBJ2-3; the match to TRBD1 covers 7 bases. CDR3 length: 14 amino acids. Germline CDR1 reads SGDLS; CDR2 reads YYNGEE. The trim removed 3 bases at V and 4 bases at J, leaving 5 bases unmatched. The CDR3 DNA reads TGTGCCAGCAGCGGACAGGGATATGCAGATACGCAGTATTTT. This encodes CASSGQGYADTQYF.

The chain combines TRBV12-5 with TRBJ1-5, with D possibly being TRBD1 (5 bases). Trimming cost V 1 base and J 6 bases, with 13 bases left between them. Germline V CDR1 and CDR2: LGHNT, FRNRAP. The CDR3 totals 15 residues. The CDR3 region is CASGLDGGGGQPQHF. CDR3 coding DNA: TGTGCTAGTGGTTTGGACGGGGGTGGGGGTCAGCCCCAGCATTTT.

This rearrangement joins TRBV30 to TRBJ1-3, with TRBD1 matching 9 bases. The CDR3 is 14 residues long. With V trimmed by 3 bases and J by 1 base, 1 base remained unmatched. Germline CDR1 reads GTSNPN; CDR2 reads SVGIG (reference sequence). The DNA for the CDR3 is TGTGCCTGGAGCGACAGGGGGTCTGGAAACACCATATATTTT. This encodes CAWSDRGSGNTIYF.

This chain uses TRBV24-1 with TRBJ1-2, with TRBD1 matching over 7 bases. V shed 4 bases, J shed 8 bases, and the junction held 12 bases outside the gene matches. Germline values: CDR1 KGHDR, CDR2 SFDVKD. The CDR3 sequence is 15 residues long. The CDR3 sequence is CATSEGRQGRPGYTF. Here the CDR3 DNA reads TGTGCCACCAGTGAGGGACGACAGGGCCGCCCAGGCTACACCTTC.

V and J are TRBV6-2 or TRBV6-3 and TRBJ1-2; TRBD1 matches at 9 bases. The CDR3 extends over 16 amino acids. The ends lost 7 bases at V and 6 bases at J; junction bases unmatched: 15. Germline V gene sequence: CDR1 MNHEY, CDR2 SVGEGT. The CDR3 DNA sequence: TGTGCCAGCACCCCGGCCCGGGACAGGGTAGCGGATGGCTACACCTTC. This sequence encodes CASTPARDRVADGYTF.

The chain couples TRBV7-8 to TRBJ2-7; D is unresolved. Germline CDR1 is SGHVS and CDR2 is FQNEAQ. Trimming cost V 1 base and J 4 bases, with 14 bases left between them. The CDR3 is 15 residues long. The CDR3, as DNA: TGTGCCAGCAGCTTAGATGGGTCCAACCTTTACGAGCAGTACGTC. As protein: CASSLDGSNLYEQYV.

CDR3 residues: CASSPGLGVTDTQYF. The DNA of the CDR3 is TGTGCCAGCAGCCCGGGACTTGGAGTCACAGATACGCAGTATTTT. This chain connects TRBV7-3 to TRBJ2-3; a weak D match, TRBD2 (6 bases). Germline V gives CDR1 SGHTA, CDR2 FQGTGA. This CDR3 is 15 amino acids long. The germline V and J ends were trimmed by 5 bases and 2 bases, with 14 bases remaining between them.

The chain's CDR3 is CASSYNRDSYNEQFF. As DNA, the CDR3 is TGTGCCAGCAGCTACAACAGGGACTCCTACAATGAGCAGTTCTTC. This chain uses TRBV7-3 with TRBJ2-1; perhaps TRBD1 as D (6 bases). CDR3 length: 15 amino acids. With 4 bases removed from V and 0 bases from J, the gap between germline ends came to 10 bases. In germline, CDR1 is SGHTA, CDR2 FQGTGA. The entire variable domain, with the rest obtained from reference TRBV7-3 and TRBJ2-1, is as follows: GAGVSQTPSNKVTEKGKYVELRCDPISGHTALYWYRQSLGQGPEFLIYFQGTGAADDSGLPNDRFFAVRPEGSVSTLKIQRTERGDSAVYLCASSYNRDSYNEQFFGPGTRLTVL.

The rearrangement joins TRBV12-3 or TRBV12-4 to TRBJ2-2; D unresolved. Trimming removed 5 bases at V and 7 bases at J, with 11 bases between. This CDR3 has 13 amino acids. The CDR3 nucleotides are TGTGCCAGCAGTCCCTCGAATGGCGGGGAGCTGTTTTTT. Encoded protein: CASSPSNGGELFF.

CDR3 in amino acids: CASSQDGQQRIPQYF. Written as DNA, the CDR3 is TGTGCCAGCAGCCAAGACGGACAACAACGTATTCCCCAGTACTTC. This chain uses TRBV3-1 (or the pseudogene TRBV3-2) with TRBJ2-5; maybe TRBD1 (5 bases). V was cut by 0 bases and J by 9 bases, with 17 bases left in between. Germline lookup yields CDR1 LGHDT and CDR2 YNNKEL (reference sequence). This CDR3 spans 15 amino acids.

The rearrangement links TRBV18 to TRBJ2-5; the D gene is possibly TRBD2 (7 bases). Per the germline V gene, CDR1 is KGHSH and CDR2 is LQKENI. V was trimmed by 3 bases and J by 10 bases, leaving 18 bases between them. CDR3 length equals 14 residues. In nucleotides, the CDR3 is TGTGCCAGCTCACCCGCGGCGGGGGCTGCGTTCCAGTACTTC. This codes for CASSPAAGAAFQYF.

This clone was observed a handful of times. V and J are TRBV12-3 or TRBV12-4 and TRBJ1-4; 8 nucleotides match TRBD1. CDR3 size: 13 residues. J gave up 7 bases and V 6 bases, and 4 bases lay outside the gene matches. CDR3 nucleotides: TGTGCCAGCAGCACAGGGGGTGGTGAAAAACTGTTTTTT. It translates to CASSTGGGEKLFF.

This clone was counted between two and nine times. The chain employs TRBV5-4 and TRBJ2-1, with D possibly matching TRBD1 (6 bases). V was cut by 1 base and J by 9 bases, with 14 bases left in between. The length of the CDR3 is 14 residues. Germline V gene sequence: CDR1 SGHNT, CDR2 YYREEE (reference sequence). CDR3 in amino acids: CASSLPGTLGEQFF. The CDR3, as DNA: TGTGCCAGCAGCTTGCCCGGGACACTGGGTGAGCAGTTCTTC.

This clone was observed a few times. J is TRBJ2-3 and V is TRBV5-1, with a possible D match to TRBD1 (5 bases). V was cut by 5 bases and J by 2 bases, with 15 bases left in between. Germline CDR1 reads SGHRS; CDR2 reads YFSETQ. The CDR3 consists of 15 residues. CDR3 coding DNA: TGCGCCAGCAGTCCTGTGACAGCCAACACAGATACGCAGTATTTT. It encodes CASSPVTANTDTQYF.

This clone appeared once. The chain combines TRBV5-8 with TRBJ1-3; D gene unclear. V lost 5 bases and J 2 bases, leaving 5 bases between the germline ends. The CDR3 spans 12 residues. From germline, CDR1 is SGHTS and CDR2 YDEGEE. CDR3 amino acids: CASSNPGNTIYF. The DNA for the CDR3 is TGTGCCAGCAGTAACCCTGGAAACACCATATATTTT.

This clone was seen a few times. The chain uses TRBV3-1 (or the pseudogene TRBV3-2) and TRBJ2-2; no reliable D call. Trimming removed 4 bases from V and 3 bases from J, with 9 bases in between. The CDR3 has 14 amino acids. The germline gives CDR1 LGHDT, CDR2 YNNKEL (reference sequence). The CDR3 DNA sequence: TGTGCCAGCAGCCTGTCTTGGGACACCGGGGAGCTGTTTTTT. It translates to CASSLSWDTGELFF.

The V call is TRBV28, the J call TRBJ2-2; 8 bases fit TRBD2. Germline CDR1 and CDR2: MDHEN and SYDVKM. V lost 5 bases to trimming and J lost 7 bases; unmatched junction nucleotides: 9. The CDR3 is 15 amino acids. The CDR3 region has the DNA TGTGCCAGCAGTCCATCCGGACTAGCCAGCGGGGAGCTGTTTTTT. Amino acid sequence: CASSPSGLASGELFF.